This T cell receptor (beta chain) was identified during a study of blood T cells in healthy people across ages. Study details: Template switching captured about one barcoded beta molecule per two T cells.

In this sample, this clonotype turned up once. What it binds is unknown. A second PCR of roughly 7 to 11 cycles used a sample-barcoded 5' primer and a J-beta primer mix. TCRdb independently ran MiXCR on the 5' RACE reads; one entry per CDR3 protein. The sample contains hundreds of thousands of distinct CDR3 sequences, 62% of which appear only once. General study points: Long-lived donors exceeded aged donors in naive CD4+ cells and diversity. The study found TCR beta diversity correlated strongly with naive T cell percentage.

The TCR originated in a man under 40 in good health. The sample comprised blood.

CDR3 sequence (DNA): TGTGCCAGCAGCGTAGGTTTAGCAGATACGCAGTATTTT. Residues: CASSVGLADTQYF. The chain links TRBV9 to TRBJ2-3; D is unresolved. In germline, CDR1 is SGDLS, CDR2 YYNGEE. Trimming took 0 bases from V and 4 from J, leaving 6 bases between them. The CDR3 sequence is 13 residues long.